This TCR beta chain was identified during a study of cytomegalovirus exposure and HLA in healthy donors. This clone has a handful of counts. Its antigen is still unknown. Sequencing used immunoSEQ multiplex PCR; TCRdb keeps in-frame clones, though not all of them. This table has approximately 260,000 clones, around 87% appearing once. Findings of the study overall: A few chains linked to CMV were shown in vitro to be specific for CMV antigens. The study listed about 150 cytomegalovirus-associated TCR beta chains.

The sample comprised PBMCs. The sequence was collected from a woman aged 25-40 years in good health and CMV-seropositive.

This CDR3 reads CASSPSLAELTNEQFF. The CDR3 nucleotides read TGTGCCAGCTCACCGTCACTAGCGGAGCTTACCAATGAGCAGTTCTTC. The rearrangement links TRBV18 to TRBJ2-1, with TRBD2 identical over 8 bases. The CDR3 sequence is 16 residues long. From germline, CDR1 is KGHSH and CDR2 LQKENI. V shed 3 bases and J 6 bases; nucleotides not matched to a gene: 10.